These 25 T cell receptor beta chains came from one sample sequenced in a study of blood T cell repertoires in COVID-19. Method: immunoSEQ multiplex PCR; TCRdb's copy keeps in-frame clones and lacks some. The repertoire holds about 160,000 clones, about 87% seen once, with around 3.9% in the top ten. Sequenced: peripheral blood. These receptors were taken from an older woman who had recovered from COVID-19.

The chain is built from TRBV12-3 or TRBV12-4 and TRBJ2-7, with a tentative D call TRBD1 (6 bases). CDR3 size: 13 residues. Deletions cut 6 bases from V and 7 bases from J, with 16 bases between. As DNA, the CDR3 is TGTGCCAGCAGATACTTTGAGCAGGGGGAGCAGTACTTC. It translates to CASRYFEQGEQYF.

The chain recombines TRBV6-5 with TRBJ1-1; TRBD1 matches 9 bases. The germline gives CDR1 MNHEY, CDR2 SVGAGI. The ends lost 2 bases at V and 4 bases at J; junction bases unmatched: 5. The CDR3 is 15 residues long. This chain's CDR3 is CASSYTGTGLTEAFF. DNA for the CDR3: TGTGCCAGCAGTTACACTGGGACAGGGCTCACTGAAGCTTTCTTT.

The chain uses TRBV6-5 and TRBJ2-6; a weak D match, TRBD2 (5 bases). The ends were cut back, 0 bases at V and 0 bases at J, with 6 bases in the middle. The CDR3 sequence is 16 residues long. Looked up from germline, CDR1 is MNHEY and CDR2 is SVGAGI. Here the CDR3 reads CASSYSGSSGANVLTF. The CDR3 DNA reads as TGTGCCAGCAGTTACTCTGGGAGCTCTGGGGCCAACGTCCTGACTTTC.

The V and J genes are TRBV28 and TRBJ1-2; tentatively, D is TRBD1 (6 bases). From germline, CDR1 is MDHEN and CDR2 SYDVKM. Trimming took 6 bases from V and 8 from J, leaving 19 bases between them. The CDR3 sequence is 14 residues long. CDR3 residues: CASSVGNRAEGYTF. In DNA form, the CDR3 reads TGTGCCAGCAGCGTCGGGAACAGGGCCGAAGGCTACACCTTC.

The rearrangement joins TRBV9 to TRBJ2-7; a possible D gene is TRBD1 (5 bases). Germline CDR1 reads SGDLS; CDR2 reads YYNGEE. The CDR3 runs to 14 residues. Trimming stripped 6 bases from V and 0 bases from J, with 13 bases between. CDR3 sequence: CASKSIDSSYEQYF. DNA for the CDR3: TGTGCCAGCAAGTCCATAGACAGCTCCTACGAGCAGTACTTC.

This clone was seen more than once but under ten times. V usage is TRBV7-3 and J usage is TRBJ2-2; D uncertain. The CDR3 runs to 15 residues. V lost 4 bases and J lost 4, with 13 bases in between. Germline V gives CDR1 SGHTA, CDR2 FQGTGA. The CDR3 DNA reads TGTGCCAGCAGCTCCCTGGGCTTTACCACCGGGGAGCTGTTTTTT. Protein sequence: CASSSLGFTTGELFF.

The CDR3 bases are TGTGCCAGCAGCTCCGAGGGAGTCTATAATTCACCCCTCCACTTT. This encodes CASSSEGVYNSPLHF. The gene calls are TRBV6-2 or TRBV6-3 and TRBJ1-6; D ambiguous. Germline V gives CDR1 MNHEY, CDR2 SVGEGT. Trimming stripped 6 bases from V and 3 bases from J, with 12 bases between. The CDR3 is made up of 15 amino acids.

The rearrangement uses TRBV3-1 (or the pseudogene TRBV3-2) and TRBJ2-4; D is possibly TRBD1 (5 bases). Trimming took 1 base from V and 1 from J, leaving 14 bases between them. The CDR3 extends over 17 amino acids. CDR1 LGHDT and CDR2 YNNKEL come from the germline V gene (reference sequence). The CDR3: CASSQGQGARAKNIQYF. In DNA form, the CDR3 reads TGTGCCAGCAGCCAAGGACAAGGGGCAAGGGCCAAAAACATTCAGTACTTC.

This clone appeared a single time. The chain employs TRBV11-2 and TRBJ2-1, with D unresolved. Trimming cost V 5 bases and J 3 bases, with 8 bases left between them. The CDR3 length is 13 residues. Germline-derived CDR1 and CDR2 are SGHAT and FQNNGV. The CDR3 is CASSPTNYNEQFF. CDR3 DNA: TGTGCCAGCAGCCCGACAAACTACAATGAGCAGTTCTTC.

The V and J genes are TRBV15 and TRBJ1-1; D not resolved. Germline CDR1 and CDR2: LNHNV and YYDKDF (reference sequence). Trimming removed 1 base at V and 0 bases at J, with 6 bases between. The CDR3 sequence is 14 residues long. CDR3 DNA: TGTGCCACCAGCAGAGTAACGGTGAACACTGAAGCTTTCTTT. Translated, it gives CATSRVTVNTEAFF.

The chain joins TRBV11-3 to TRBJ2-3, with D maybe TRBD2 (6 bases). Germline CDR1 reads SGHNT; CDR2 reads YENEEA. This CDR3 contains 13 residues. Trimming removed 1 base from V and 4 bases from J, with 6 bases in between. CDR3 residues: CASSLGRADTQYF. CDR3 in DNA: TGTGCCAGCAGCTTAGGGAGGGCAGATACGCAGTATTTT.

The chain has TRBV7-9 and TRBJ2-5; 7 positions match TRBD1. This CDR3 is 14 amino acids long. The germline V gene encodes CDR1 SEHNR and CDR2 FQNEAQ (reference sequence). The ends lost 5 bases at V and 3 bases at J; junction bases unmatched: 6. The DNA of the CDR3 is TGTGCCAGCAGCAAAGGGACAGCCGAAGAGACCCAGTACTTC. Translating it yields CASSKGTAEETQYF.

The chain joins TRBV3-1 (or the pseudogene TRBV3-2) to TRBJ1-1; D unclear. Germline V lookup: CDR1 LGHDT, CDR2 YNNKEL (reference sequence). Between the trimmed V and J ends, which lost 5 bases and 1 base, there was a span of 17 bases. The length of the CDR3 is 16 residues. CDR3 bases: TGTGCCAGCAGCGTCCAGTCCGTACGCCCGAACACTGAAGCTTTCTTT. This codes for CASSVQSVRPNTEAFF.

The chain couples TRBV28 to TRBJ1-5; a possible D gene is TRBD1 (6 bases). V was trimmed by 5 bases and J by 0 bases, leaving 11 bases between them. Germline V gene data show CDR1 as MDHEN and CDR2 as SYDVKM. This CDR3 has 15 residues. This CDR3 reads CASSVTGNSNQPQHF. CDR3 DNA: TGTGCCAGCAGTGTCACAGGGAATAGCAATCAGCCCCAGCATTTT. Looking up the rest from reference TRBV28 and TRBJ1-5 gives the full variable domain: DVKVTQSSRYLVKRTGEKVFLECVQDMDHENMFWYRQDPGLGLRLIYFSYDVKMKEKGDIPEGYSVSREKKERFSLILESASTNQTSMYLCASSVTGNSNQPQHFGDGTRLSIL.

The table lists this clone with a few counts. The same CDR3 can be traced to other DNA sequences in this sample. V usage is TRBV7-6 and J usage is TRBJ1-6; 8 bases align to TRBD1. The CDR3 extends over 14 amino acids. The germline CDR1 and CDR2 sequences are SGHVS and FNYEAQ. J lost 7 bases, V lost 4 bases, and 3 bases had no gene match. CDR3 nucleotide sequence: TGTGCCAGCAGCTCCGGACAGGGCAATTCACCCCTCCACTTT. It encodes CASSSGQGNSPLHF. Full variable domain (outside the CDR3, taken from reference TRBV7-6 and TRBJ1-6): GAGVSQSPRYKVTKRGQDVALRCDPISGHVSLYWYRQALGQGPEFLTYFNYEAQQDKSGLPNDRFSAERPEGSISTLTIQRTEQRDSAMYRCASSSGQGNSPLHFGNGTRLTVT.

This rearrangement joins TRBV29-1 to TRBJ1-6; possibly TRBD1 for D (5 bases). With 6 bases removed from V and 10 bases from J, the gap between germline ends came to 16 bases. The CDR3 covers 13 residues. The germline V gene encodes CDR1 SQVTM and CDR2 ANQGSEA. CDR3 protein: CSVRRGSDSPLHF. The CDR3 region has the DNA TGCAGCGTCAGGAGGGGAAGCGACTCACCCCTCCACTTT.

This sequence joins TRBV3-1 (or the pseudogene TRBV3-2) and TRBJ2-3; D is uncertain. Germline CDR1 and CDR2: LGHDT and YNNKEL (reference sequence). The CDR3 consists of 13 residues. Between the trimmed V and J ends, which lost 4 bases and 1 base, there was a span of 6 bases. CDR3 in DNA: TGTGCCAGCAGCCTCGCGGGCACAGATACGCAGTATTTT. It specifies CASSLAGTDTQYF.

V and J are TRBV4-1 and TRBJ2-3; 13 nucleotides match TRBD2. The CDR3 covers 17 residues. Germline-derived CDR1 and CDR2 are MGHRA and YSYEKL. With V trimmed by 4 bases and J by 2 bases, 6 bases remained unmatched. CDR3 bases: TGCGCCAGCAGCCTGCAACTAGCGGGGGGGTACACAGATACGCAGTATTTT. This gives the protein CASSLQLAGGYTDTQYF.

This chain uses TRBV6-5 with TRBJ2-3; weak D call: TRBD2 (6 bases). V lost 6 bases to trimming and J lost 2 bases, with 15 bases between them. The CDR3 consists of 15 residues. Per germline, CDR1 MNHEY and CDR2 SVGAGI. CDR3 amino acids: CASRGAGKATDTQYF. CDR3 DNA: TGTGCCAGCAGAGGTGCGGGAAAAGCCACAGATACGCAGTATTTT.

J is TRBJ1-1 and V is TRBV11-2; the D is unclear. Germline V gives CDR1 SGHAT, CDR2 FQNNGV. V lost 2 bases and J lost 3, with 4 bases in between. This CDR3 has 12 amino acids. CDR3 sequence: CASSLPDTEAFF. CDR3 DNA: TGTGCCAGCAGCTTACCGGACACTGAAGCTTTCTTT.

This clone was detected only a few times. This chain joins TRBV6-5 and TRBJ2-4, with 7 bases fitting TRBD1. CDR1 MNHEY and CDR2 SVGAGI come from the germline V gene. Trimming took 6 bases from V and 0 from J; bases not matched to a gene: 8. The CDR3 is 16 residues long. For the CDR3, the DNA is TGTGCCAGCAGATACGGGACAGTACTAGCCAAAAACATTCAGTACTTC. It is translated as CASRYGTVLAKNIQYF.

The sample holds one count of this clone. The chain uses TRBV19 and TRBJ1-5; TRBD1 matches at 9 bases. Germline loops: CDR1 LNHDA, CDR2 SQIVND (reference sequence). The J segment lost 9 bases and the V segment lost 4 bases, leaving 13 bases of the junction unmatched. This CDR3 has 16 amino acids. CDR3: CASSTITGGRVRPQHF. CDR3 bases: TGTGCCAGTAGTACCATCACAGGGGGCCGGGTTCGGCCCCAGCATTTT.

V gene TRBV11-2 combines with J gene TRBJ2-7, with D hard to call. V gave up 1 base and J gave up 4 bases, with 8 bases separating them. This CDR3 has 13 residues. Germline V gives CDR1 SGHAT, CDR2 FQNNGV. Here the CDR3 DNA reads TGTGCCAGCAGCTTAGGTCCAGAATACGAGCAGTACTTC. Its protein product is CASSLGPEYEQYF.

This clone showed up just once. The gene calls are TRBV7-6 and TRBJ1-4; a weak D match, TRBD1 (5 bases). The CDR3 extends over 16 amino acids. Trimming took 0 bases from V and 8 from J, leaving 16 bases between them. The germline V gene has CDR1 SGHVS and CDR2 FNYEAQ. In DNA, the CDR3 is TGTGCCAGCAGCTTAGCTCCTCAAGGGGCGAGCGAAAAACTGTTTTTT. This gives the protein CASSLAPQGASEKLFF.

The chain uses TRBV27 and TRBJ1-6, with 9 bases aligning to TRBD1. This CDR3 comprises 14 residues. Germline V lookup: CDR1 MNHEY, CDR2 SMNVEV (reference sequence). V lost 6 bases to trimming and J lost 10 bases; unmatched junction nucleotides: 7. The CDR3 loop is CASSTPGQGSPLHF. The CDR3 DNA reads as TGTGCCAGCAGCACACCGGGACAGGGCTCACCCCTCCACTTT.